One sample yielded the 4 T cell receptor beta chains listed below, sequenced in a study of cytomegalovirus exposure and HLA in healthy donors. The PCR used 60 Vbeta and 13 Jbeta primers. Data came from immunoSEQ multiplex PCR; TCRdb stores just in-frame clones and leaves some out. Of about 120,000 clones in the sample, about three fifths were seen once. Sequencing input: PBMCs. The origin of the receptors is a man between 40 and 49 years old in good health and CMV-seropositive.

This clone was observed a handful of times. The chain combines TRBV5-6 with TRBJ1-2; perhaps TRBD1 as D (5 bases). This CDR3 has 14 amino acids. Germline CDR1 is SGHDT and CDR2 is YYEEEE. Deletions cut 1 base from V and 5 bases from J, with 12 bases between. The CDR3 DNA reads TGTGCCAGCAGCTTGATTGGGGAGGGGTATGGCTACACCTTC. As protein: CASSLIGEGYGYTF.

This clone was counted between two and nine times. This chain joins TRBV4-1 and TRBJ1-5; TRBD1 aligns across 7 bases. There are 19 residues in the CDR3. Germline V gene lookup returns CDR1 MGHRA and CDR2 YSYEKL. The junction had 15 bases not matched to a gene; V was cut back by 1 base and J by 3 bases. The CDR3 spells CASSQVGQDRRLFNQPQHF. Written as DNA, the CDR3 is TGCGCCAGCAGCCAAGTAGGACAGGACAGACGACTTTTCAATCAGCCCCAGCATTTT.

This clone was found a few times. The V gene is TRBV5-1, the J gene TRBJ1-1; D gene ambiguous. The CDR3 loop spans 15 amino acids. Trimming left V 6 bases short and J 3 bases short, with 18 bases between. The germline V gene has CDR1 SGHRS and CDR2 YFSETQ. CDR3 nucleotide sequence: TGCGCCAGCACTAGATTTGGCGTAACGGACACTGAAGCTTTCTTT. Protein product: CASTRFGVTDTEAFF.

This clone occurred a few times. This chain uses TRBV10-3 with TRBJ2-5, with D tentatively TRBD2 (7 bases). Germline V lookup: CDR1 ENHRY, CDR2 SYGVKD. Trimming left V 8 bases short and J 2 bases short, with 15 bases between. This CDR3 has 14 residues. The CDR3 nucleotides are TGTGCCATCCAAGGGCGGGGGCCGCAAGAGACCCAGTACTTC. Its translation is CAIQGRGPQETQYF.